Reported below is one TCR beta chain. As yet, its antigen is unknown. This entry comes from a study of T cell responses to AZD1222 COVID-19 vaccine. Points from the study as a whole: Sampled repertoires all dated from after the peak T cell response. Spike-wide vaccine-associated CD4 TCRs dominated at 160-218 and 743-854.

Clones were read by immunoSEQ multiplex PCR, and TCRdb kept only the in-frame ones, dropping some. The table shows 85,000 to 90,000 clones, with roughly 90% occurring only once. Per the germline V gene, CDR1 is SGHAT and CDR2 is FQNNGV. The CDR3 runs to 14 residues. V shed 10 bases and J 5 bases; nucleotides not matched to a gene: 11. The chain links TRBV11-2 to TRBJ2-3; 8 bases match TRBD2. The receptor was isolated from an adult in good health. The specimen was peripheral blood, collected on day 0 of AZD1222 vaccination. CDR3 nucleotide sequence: TGTGCCACCAACGCCGACCTAGCGGGAGATACGCAGTATTTT. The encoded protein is CATNADLAGDTQYF.